This T cell receptor (beta chain) was obtained from a study of blood T cells in healthy people across ages. V dropped 3 bases and J dropped 4 bases, with 13 bases sitting between them. This CDR3 has 15 amino acids. Germline CDR1 and CDR2: MNHEY and SVGAGI. Then a second PCR, running about 6 to 12 cycles, was carried out with a sample-barcoded 5' primer and a J-beta primer mix. From the 5' RACE reads, TCRdb called clonotypes with MiXCR, one entry per CDR3 protein. The table records hundreds of thousands of distinct CDR3 sequences, around 24% of them present only once. The same sample was also studied in work on T cells of mothers and their children. From that report: Samples were obtained from a few healthy Caucasian mothers and their six children.

This sequence originates from a boy aged 5 to 17 in good health. The sample comprised blood. This chain links TRBV6-5 with TRBJ1-3, with D possibly TRBD1 on 5 matching bases. CDR3 nucleotides: TGTGCCAGCAGTTATGGAAGGGGCGCGGGAAACACCATATATTTT. Protein product: CASSYGRGAGNTIYF.